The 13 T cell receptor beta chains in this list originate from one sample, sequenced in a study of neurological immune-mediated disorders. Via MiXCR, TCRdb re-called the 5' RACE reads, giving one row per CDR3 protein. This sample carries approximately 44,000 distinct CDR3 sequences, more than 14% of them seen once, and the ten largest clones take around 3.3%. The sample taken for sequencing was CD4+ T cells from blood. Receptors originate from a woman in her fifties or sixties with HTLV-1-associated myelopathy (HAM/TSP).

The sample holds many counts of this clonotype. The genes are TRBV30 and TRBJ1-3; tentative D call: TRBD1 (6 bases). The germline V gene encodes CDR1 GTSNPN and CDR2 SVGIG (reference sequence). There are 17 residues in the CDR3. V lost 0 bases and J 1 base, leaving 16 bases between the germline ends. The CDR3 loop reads CAWSVPGGQTSGNTIYF. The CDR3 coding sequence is TGTGCCTGGAGTGTACCGGGGGGGCAGACTTCTGGAAACACCATATATTTT.

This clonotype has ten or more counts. CDR3 in amino acids: CAISESDGGADNEQFF. CDR3 sequence (DNA): TGTGCCATCAGTGAGTCCGACGGGGGGGCTGACAATGAGCAGTTCTTC. The chain recombines TRBV10-3 with TRBJ2-1; 8 positions agree with TRBD2. Germline CDR1 reads ENHRY; CDR2 reads SYGVKD. CDR3 size: 16 residues. The ends lost 0 bases at V and 5 bases at J; junction bases unmatched: 6.

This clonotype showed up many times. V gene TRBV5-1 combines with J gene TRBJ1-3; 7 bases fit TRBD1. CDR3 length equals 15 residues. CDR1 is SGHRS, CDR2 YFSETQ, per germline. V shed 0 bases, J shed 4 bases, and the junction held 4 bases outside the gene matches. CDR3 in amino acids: CASSLEGAVGNTIYF. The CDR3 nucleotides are TGCGCCAGCAGCTTGGAGGGGGCGGTCGGAAACACCATATATTTT.

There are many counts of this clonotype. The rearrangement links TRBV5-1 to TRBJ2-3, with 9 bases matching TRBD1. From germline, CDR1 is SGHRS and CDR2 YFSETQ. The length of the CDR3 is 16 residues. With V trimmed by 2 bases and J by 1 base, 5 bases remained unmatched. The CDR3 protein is CASSLQGAVGTDTQYF. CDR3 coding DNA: TGCGCCAGCAGCTTACAGGGGGCGGTAGGCACAGATACGCAGTATTTT.

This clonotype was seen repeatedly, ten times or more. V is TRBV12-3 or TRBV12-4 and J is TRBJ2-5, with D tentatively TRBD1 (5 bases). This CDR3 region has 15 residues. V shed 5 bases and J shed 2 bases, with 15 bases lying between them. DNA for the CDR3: TGTGCCAGCAGTCCTAGGAACAGACAGCAAGAGACCCAGTACTTC. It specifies CASSPRNRQQETQYF.

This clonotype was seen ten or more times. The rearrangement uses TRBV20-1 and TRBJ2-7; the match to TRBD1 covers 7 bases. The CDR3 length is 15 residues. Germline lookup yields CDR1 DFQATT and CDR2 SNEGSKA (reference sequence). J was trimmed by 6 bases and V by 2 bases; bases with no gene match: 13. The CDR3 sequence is CSARIRTGPSAEQYF. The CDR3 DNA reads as TGCAGTGCTAGAATCCGGACAGGACCTAGTGCCGAGCAGTACTTC.

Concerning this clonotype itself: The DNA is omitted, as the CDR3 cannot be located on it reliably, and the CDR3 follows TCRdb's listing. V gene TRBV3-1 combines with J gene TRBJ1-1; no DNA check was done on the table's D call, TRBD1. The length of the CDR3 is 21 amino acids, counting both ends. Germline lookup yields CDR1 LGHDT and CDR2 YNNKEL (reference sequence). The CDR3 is CASSFYICSAPYRGGDTEAFF.

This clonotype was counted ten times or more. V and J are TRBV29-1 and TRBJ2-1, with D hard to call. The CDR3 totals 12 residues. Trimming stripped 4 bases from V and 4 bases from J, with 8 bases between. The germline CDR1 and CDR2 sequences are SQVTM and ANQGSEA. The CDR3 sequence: CSVVGPYNEQFF. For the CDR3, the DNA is TGCAGCGTTGTGGGCCCGTACAATGAGCAGTTCTTC.

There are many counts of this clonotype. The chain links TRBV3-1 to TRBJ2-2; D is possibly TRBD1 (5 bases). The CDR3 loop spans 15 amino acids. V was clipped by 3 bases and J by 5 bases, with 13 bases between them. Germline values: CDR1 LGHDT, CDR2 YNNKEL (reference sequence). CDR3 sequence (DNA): TGTGCCAGCAGCCATGGACGTGGGGCGACCGGGGAGCTGTTTTTT. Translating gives CASSHGRGATGELFF.

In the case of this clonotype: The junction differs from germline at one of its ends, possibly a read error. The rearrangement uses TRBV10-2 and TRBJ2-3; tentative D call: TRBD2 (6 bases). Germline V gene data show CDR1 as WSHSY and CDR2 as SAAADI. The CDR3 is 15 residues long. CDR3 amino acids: CSSSPGVESTDTQYF. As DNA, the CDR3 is TGCTCCAGCAGCCCGGGAGTAGAGAGCACAGATACGCAGTATTTT.

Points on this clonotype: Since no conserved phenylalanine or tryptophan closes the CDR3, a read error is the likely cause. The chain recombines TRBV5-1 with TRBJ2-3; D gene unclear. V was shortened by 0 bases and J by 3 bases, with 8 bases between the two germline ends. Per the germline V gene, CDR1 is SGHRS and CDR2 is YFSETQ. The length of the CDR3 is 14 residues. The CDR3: CASSLVHGTDTQYY. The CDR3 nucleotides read TGCGCCAGCAGCTTGGTTCATGGAACAGATACGCAGTATTAT.

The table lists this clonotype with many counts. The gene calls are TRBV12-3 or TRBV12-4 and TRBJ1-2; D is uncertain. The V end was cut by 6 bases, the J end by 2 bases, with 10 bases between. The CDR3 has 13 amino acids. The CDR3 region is CASRTSRNYGYTF. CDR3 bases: TGTGCCAGCAGGACAAGCCGCAACTATGGCTACACCTTC.

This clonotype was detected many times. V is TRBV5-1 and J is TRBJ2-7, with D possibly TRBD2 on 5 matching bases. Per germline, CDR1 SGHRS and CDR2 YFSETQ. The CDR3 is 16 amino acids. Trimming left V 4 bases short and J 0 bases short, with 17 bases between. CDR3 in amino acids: CASSPRSGSGSYEQYF. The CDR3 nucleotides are TGCGCCAGCAGCCCGAGGTCGGGGTCGGGCTCCTACGAGCAGTACTTC.